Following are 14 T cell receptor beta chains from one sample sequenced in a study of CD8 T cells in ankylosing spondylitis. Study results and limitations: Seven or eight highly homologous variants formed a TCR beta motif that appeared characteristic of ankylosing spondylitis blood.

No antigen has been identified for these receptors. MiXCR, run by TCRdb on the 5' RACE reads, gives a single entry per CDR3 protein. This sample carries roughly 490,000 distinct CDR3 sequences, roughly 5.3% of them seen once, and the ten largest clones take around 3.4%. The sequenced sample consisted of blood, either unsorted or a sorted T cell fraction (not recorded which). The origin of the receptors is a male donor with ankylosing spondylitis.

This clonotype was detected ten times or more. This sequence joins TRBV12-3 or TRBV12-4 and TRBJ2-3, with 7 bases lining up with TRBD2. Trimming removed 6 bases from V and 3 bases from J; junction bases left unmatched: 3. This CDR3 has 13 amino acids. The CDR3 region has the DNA TGTGCCAGCAGACCGGGACTAACAGATACGCAGTATTTT. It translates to CASRPGLTDTQYF.

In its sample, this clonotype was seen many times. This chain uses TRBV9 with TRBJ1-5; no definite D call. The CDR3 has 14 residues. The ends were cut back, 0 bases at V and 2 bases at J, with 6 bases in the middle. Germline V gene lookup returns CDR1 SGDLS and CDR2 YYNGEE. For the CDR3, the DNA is TGTGCCAGCAGCGTAGACAGCGGCAATCAGCCCCAGCATTTT. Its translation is CASSVDSGNQPQHF.

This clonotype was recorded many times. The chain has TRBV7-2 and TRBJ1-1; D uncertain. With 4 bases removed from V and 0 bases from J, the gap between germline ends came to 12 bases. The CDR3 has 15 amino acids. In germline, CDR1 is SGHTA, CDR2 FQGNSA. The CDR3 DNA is TGTGCCAGCAGCTCCTCGTTGGGGTTGAACACTGAAGCTTTCTTT. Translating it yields CASSSSLGLNTEAFF.

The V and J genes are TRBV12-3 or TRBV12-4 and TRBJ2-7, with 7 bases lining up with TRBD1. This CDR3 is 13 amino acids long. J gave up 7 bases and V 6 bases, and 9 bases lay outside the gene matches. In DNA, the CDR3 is TGTGCCAGCAGACAGGGGCGTCTTTGGGAGCAGTACTTC. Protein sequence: CASRQGRLWEQYF.

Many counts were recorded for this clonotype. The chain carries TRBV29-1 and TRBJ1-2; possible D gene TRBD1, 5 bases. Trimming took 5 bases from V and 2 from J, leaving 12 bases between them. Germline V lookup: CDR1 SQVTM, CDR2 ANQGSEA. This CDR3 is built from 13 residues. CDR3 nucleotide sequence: TGCAGCGTTAGGGACCTGGCAAACTATGGCTACACCTTC. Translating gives CSVRDLANYGYTF.

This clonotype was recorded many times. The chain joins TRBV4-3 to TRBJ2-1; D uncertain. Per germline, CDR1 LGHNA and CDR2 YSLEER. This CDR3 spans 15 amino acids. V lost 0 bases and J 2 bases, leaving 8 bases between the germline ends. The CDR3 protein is CASSQEGATYNEQFF. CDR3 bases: TGCGCCAGCAGCCAAGAAGGCGCAACCTACAATGAGCAGTTCTTC.

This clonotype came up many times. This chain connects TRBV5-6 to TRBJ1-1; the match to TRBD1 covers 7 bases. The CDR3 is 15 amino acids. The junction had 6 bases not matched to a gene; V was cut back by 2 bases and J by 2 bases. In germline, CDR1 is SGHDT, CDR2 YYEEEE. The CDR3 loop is CASSFMDRPNTEAFF. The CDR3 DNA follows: TGTGCCAGCAGCTTCATGGACAGGCCTAACACTGAAGCTTTCTTT.

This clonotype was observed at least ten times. CDR3 DNA: TGCAGCGTTGATCCCGGCAGCCAAGAGACCCAGTACTTC. Its protein is CSVDPGSQETQYF. The chain is built from TRBV29-1 and TRBJ2-5; D is unresolved. Germline CDR1 is SQVTM and CDR2 is ANQGSEA. V was cut by 3 bases and J by 1 base, with 9 bases left in between. This CDR3 region has 13 residues.

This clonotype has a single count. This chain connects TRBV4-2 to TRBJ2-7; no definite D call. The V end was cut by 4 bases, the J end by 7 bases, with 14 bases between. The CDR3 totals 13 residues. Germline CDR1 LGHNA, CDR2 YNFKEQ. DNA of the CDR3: TGTGCCAGCAGCCCCTGGACCCTCCGGGAGCAGTACTTC. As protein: CASSPWTLREQYF.

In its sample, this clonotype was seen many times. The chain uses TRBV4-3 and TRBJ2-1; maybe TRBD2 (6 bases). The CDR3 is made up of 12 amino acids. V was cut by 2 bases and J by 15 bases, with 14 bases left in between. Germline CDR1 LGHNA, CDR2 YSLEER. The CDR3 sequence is CASSQPGTRRFF. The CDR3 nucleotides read TGCGCCAGCAGCCAACCGGGGACTCGTCGGTTCTTC.

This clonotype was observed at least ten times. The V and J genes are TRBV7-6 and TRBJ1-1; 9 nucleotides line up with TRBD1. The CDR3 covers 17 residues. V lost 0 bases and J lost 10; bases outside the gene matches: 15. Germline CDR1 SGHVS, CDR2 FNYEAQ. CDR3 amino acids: CASSLAQPGQGGLGAFF. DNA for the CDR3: TGTGCCAGCAGCTTAGCTCAACCGGGACAGGGTGGTTTAGGAGCTTTCTTT.

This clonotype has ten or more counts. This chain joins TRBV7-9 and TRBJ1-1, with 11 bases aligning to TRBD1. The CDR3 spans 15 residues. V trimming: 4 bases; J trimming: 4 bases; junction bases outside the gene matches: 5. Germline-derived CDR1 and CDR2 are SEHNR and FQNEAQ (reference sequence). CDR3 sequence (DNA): TGTGCCAGCAGCTGGACAGGGGGCGCAGGCACTGAAGCTTTCTTT. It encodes CASSWTGGAGTEAFF.

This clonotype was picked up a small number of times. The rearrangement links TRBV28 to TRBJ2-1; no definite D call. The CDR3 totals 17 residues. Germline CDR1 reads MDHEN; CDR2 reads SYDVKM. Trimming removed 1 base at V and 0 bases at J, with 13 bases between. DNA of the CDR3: TGTGCCAGCAGTTTATTCCCCCTGACGGGCTCCTACAATGAGCAGTTCTTC. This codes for CASSLFPLTGSYNEQFF.

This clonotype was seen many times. CDR3: CASRDSLNQPQHF. In nucleotides, the CDR3 is TGTGCCAGCCGGGACAGCCTCAATCAGCCCCAGCATTTT. The gene calls are TRBV28 and TRBJ1-5; 7 bases align to TRBD1. J lost 3 bases, V lost 8 bases, and 4 bases had no gene match. Germline CDR1 and CDR2: MDHEN and SYDVKM. The length of the CDR3 is 13 residues.